This entry features one T cell receptor beta chain sequence. TCRdb reanalysed the 5' RACE reads using MiXCR and keeps one entry per CDR3 protein. Of 360,000 or so distinct CDR3 sequences listed, 11% are singletons. These data belong to a study of T cells after yellow fever vaccination. V gave up 2 bases and J gave up 8 bases; unmatched junction bases: 6. This CDR3 contains 14 residues. Germline V lookup: CDR1 SGHRS, CDR2 YFSETQ. The source is a man between 18 and 35 years old who received the YFV17D yellow fever vaccine. V usage is TRBV5-1 and J usage is TRBJ2-1; TRBD1 matches 8 bases. The sequences come from PBMCs, collected on the day of the first yellow fever vaccination. Here the CDR3 reads CASSFGQGSDEQFF. For the CDR3, the DNA is TGCGCCAGCAGCTTTGGACAGGGTAGCGATGAGCAGTTCTTC.